This TCR beta chain stems from a study of cytomegalovirus exposure and HLA in healthy donors. Notes on the study in general: Within an earlier analysis, most TCR beta V segments proved productive either about 90% or about 30% of the time. The later analysis indicated that the majority of CMV-associated TCR beta chains appeared HLA-restricted.

PCR primers comprised 60 Vbeta and 13 Jbeta primers. TCRdb keeps only in-frame clones here, not all; method: immunoSEQ multiplex PCR. The sample yields 150,000 to 200,000 clones, 80% seen once. Note on this clone: Its target is not known.

This CDR3 region has 18 residues. V trimming: 5 bases; J trimming: 2 bases; junction bases outside the gene matches: 15. Germline-derived CDR1 and CDR2 are SGHTA and FQGNSA. The V call is TRBV7-2, the J call TRBJ2-1, with 7 bases matching TRBD2. The sequenced material came from PBMCs. The clonotype was recovered from a man aged 25 to 40 in good health and CMV-seropositive. As DNA, the CDR3 is TGTGCCAGCAGCCCGGAAGGGACTACACCCGACCCCTACAATGAGCAGTTCTTC. It yields the protein CASSPEGTTPDPYNEQFF.